Listed below are T cell receptor beta chains from one sample, sequenced in a study of vaccination effects on CD4 cells after COVID-19. Assay used: immunoSEQ multiplex PCR; TCRdb lists only in-frame clones, some missing. The table lists more than 55,000 clones, 78% of them singletons, with 4.3% in the top ten. No antigens are known for them. Sequencing was performed on CD4+ T cells from PBMCs cultured without peptide, taken after COVID-19 vaccination. These TCRs come from a human donor who received a COVID-19 vaccine. Both conserved end residues are part of each CDR3. Fields, in order: J gene, clone size, V gene, D gene, CDR3 protein, CDR3 DNA. D genes are given only for firm matches. Size values are once, few and many counts, or a class for expanded clones, and some rows have none.

J: TRBJ1-3
size: .
V: TRBV6-5
D: .
CDR3: CASTRGSGNTIYF
DNA: TGTGCCAGCACTAGAGGGTCTGGAAACACCATATATTTT

J: TRBJ2-3
size: .
V: TRBV5-6
D: .
CDR3: CASARRASVTDTQYF
DNA: TGTGCCAGCGCTCGAAGGGCTAGCGTCACAGATACGCAGTATTTT

J: TRBJ2-7
size: .
V: TRBV19
D: TRBD1
CDR3: CASSNPTGTPYEQYF
DNA: TGTGCCAGTAGTAACCCGACAGGGACCCCCTACGAGCAGTACTTC

J: TRBJ1-1
size: .
V: TRBV25-1
D: TRBD1
CDR3: CASSEWGQGASEAFF
DNA: TGTGCCAGCAGTGAATGGGGACAGGGGGCCTCTGAAGCTTTCTTT

J: TRBJ1-2
size: .
V: TRBV12-3/TRBV12-4
D: .
CDR3: CASSLRGGQGYTF
DNA: TGTGCCAGCAGTTTGAGGGGGGGGCAGGGCTACACCTTC

J: TRBJ1-1
size: .
V: TRBV4-3
D: .
CDR3: CASSRGHLNTEAFF
DNA: TGCGCCAGCAGCCGGGGACATTTGAACACTGAAGCTTTCTTT

J: TRBJ2-7
size: .
V: TRBV10-3
D: TRBD2
CDR3: CATEGLAGGAYEQYF
DNA: TGTGCCACCGAGGGACTAGCGGGAGGGGCCTACGAGCAGTACTTC

J: TRBJ2-1
size: .
V: TRBV2
D: TRBD2
CDR3: CASRQLAGGSYNEQFF
DNA: TGTGCCAGCAGGCAACTAGCGGGGGGATCATACAATGAGCAGTTCTTC

J: TRBJ1-2
size: .
V: TRBV28
D: TRBD1
CDR3: CASSLPPGQGYGYTF
DNA: TGTGCCAGCAGTCTCCCCCCTGGACAGGGGTACGGCTACACCTTC

J: TRBJ1-2
size: few
V: TRBV19
D: TRBD1
CDR3: CASSKWTGDIGYTF
DNA: TGTGCCAGTAGTAAATGGACAGGGGACATTGGCTACACCTTC

J: TRBJ2-2
size: .
V: TRBV7-9
D: TRBD1
CDR3: CASSLVGRGPGELFF
DNA: TGTGCCAGCAGCTTAGTAGGCAGGGGGCCCGGGGAGCTGTTTTTT

J: TRBJ2-1
size: .
V: TRBV4-2
D: TRBD2
CDR3: CASSQSGTSGRNEQFF
DNA: TGTGCCAGCAGCCAGAGCGGGACTAGCGGAAGGAATGAGCAGTTCTTC

J: TRBJ2-1
size: .
V: TRBV5-1
D: TRBD1
CDR3: CASSLGDRAYNEQFF
DNA: TGCGCCAGCAGCTTGGGGGACAGGGCCTACAATGAGCAGTTCTTC

J: TRBJ1-2
size: .
V: TRBV28
D: TRBD1
CDR3: CASSRKGQGVYYGYTF
DNA: TGTGCCAGCAGTCGGAAAGGACAGGGCGTGTACTATGGCTACACCTTC

J: TRBJ1-1
size: .
V: TRBV7-9
D: .
CDR3: CASSLGENTEAFF
DNA: TGTGCCAGCAGCTTGGGGGAAAACACTGAAGCTTTCTTT

J: TRBJ2-7
size: .
V: TRBV6-2/TRBV6-3
D: .
CDR3: CASSYEQTYEQYF
DNA: TGTGCCAGCAGTTACGAGCAGACCTACGAGCAGTACTTC

J: TRBJ2-3
size: .
V: TRBV6-1
D: .
CDR3: CASSEYTALPDTQYF
DNA: TGTGCCAGCAGTGAATATACAGCCCTTCCCGATACGCAGTATTTT

J: TRBJ1-6
size: .
V: TRBV2
D: TRBD1
CDR3: CASSGFGQANSPLHF
DNA: TGTGCCAGCAGTGGGTTCGGACAGGCTAATTCACCCCTCCACTTT

J: TRBJ2-7
size: once
V: TRBV5-3
D: TRBD2
CDR3: CARSQFLYRSGRVYEQYF
DNA: TGTGCCAGAAGCCAGTTTCTATATCGGAGCGGGAGAGTCTACGAGCAGTACTTC

J: TRBJ2-3
size: .
V: TRBV11-2
D: TRBD2
CDR3: CASSKSQAGVGTDTQYF
DNA: TGTGCCAGCAGCAAATCGCAGGCGGGAGTCGGCACAGATACGCAGTATTTT

J: TRBJ1-1
size: few
V: TRBV10-3
D: TRBD1
CDR3: CAGGQGENTEAFF
DNA: TGTGCCGGCGGACAGGGGGAGAACACTGAAGCTTTCTTT

J: TRBJ1-1
size: .
V: TRBV15
D: .
CDR3: CATSPPKPNTEAFF
DNA: TGTGCCACCAGCCCCCCCAAGCCGAACACTGAAGCTTTCTTT

J: TRBJ2-1
size: .
V: TRBV28
D: TRBD2
CDR3: CASTIAGSGRNEQFF
DNA: TGTGCCAGCACCATTGCTGGTAGCGGGAGGAATGAGCAGTTCTTC

J: TRBJ2-1
size: few
V: TRBV5-4
D: TRBD2
CDR3: CASSLAAGVGSYNEQFF
DNA: TGTGCCAGCAGCTTGGCAGCGGGAGTAGGCTCCTACAATGAGCAGTTCTTC

J: TRBJ1-3
size: .
V: TRBV6-6
D: .
CDR3: CASSFRGSYGNTIYF
DNA: TGTGCCAGCAGTTTCCGGGGTTCTTACGGAAACACCATATATTTT

J: TRBJ2-7
size: .
V: TRBV7-8
D: .
CDR3: CASSLEADTTYEQYF
DNA: TGTGCCAGCAGCTTAGAAGCTGACACCACATACGAGCAGTACTTC

J: TRBJ1-2
size: .
V: TRBV7-9
D: TRBD1
CDR3: CASSLGAGDSVVNGYTF
DNA: TGTGCCAGCAGCTTAGGTGCTGGGGACAGCGTGGTTAATGGCTACACCTTC

J: TRBJ2-7
size: few
V: TRBV11-2
D: TRBD1
CDR3: CASSSDRGLGEQYF
DNA: TGTGCCAGCAGCTCCGACAGGGGGCTAGGCGAGCAGTACTTC

J: TRBJ2-3
size: .
V: TRBV6-2/TRBV6-3
D: .
CDR3: CASSYVTDTQYF
DNA: TGTGCCAGCAGTTACGTCACAGATACGCAGTATTTT

J: TRBJ2-7
size: .
V: TRBV19
D: .
CDR3: CASSALGGYEQYF
DNA: TGTGCCAGTAGTGCCCTCGGCGGCTACGAGCAGTACTTC

J: TRBJ1-1
size: few
V: TRBV29-1
D: .
CDR3: CSVEAGHAEAFF
DNA: TGCAGCGTTGAGGCCGGACACGCTGAAGCTTTCTTT

J: TRBJ2-7
size: .
V: TRBV6-6
D: .
CDR3: CASSPSYEQYF
DNA: TGTGCCAGCAGCCCTAGCTACGAGCAGTACTTC

J: TRBJ1-5
size: .
V: TRBV27
D: TRBD1
CDR3: CASTGQGGGNQPQHF
DNA: TGTGCCAGCACCGGACAGGGAGGGGGCAATCAGCCCCAGCATTTT

J: TRBJ1-3
size: few
V: TRBV7-2
D: .
CDR3: CASSQSGNTIYF
DNA: TGTGCCAGCAGCCAATCTGGAAACACCATATATTTT

J: TRBJ1-2
size: .
V: TRBV19
D: .
CDR3: CASSRGHGYTF
DNA: TGTGCCAGTAGTCGGGGGCATGGCTACACCTTC

J: TRBJ1-2
size: once
V: TRBV6-5
D: TRBD1
CDR3: CASRTDYRGNYGYTF
DNA: TGTGCCAGCAGGACAGACTACAGGGGTAACTATGGCTACACCTTC

J: TRBJ2-2
size: .
V: TRBV3-1/TRBV3-2
D: TRBD2
CDR3: CASSQDFGTSGGTGELFF
DNA: TGTGCCAGCAGCCAAGATTTTGGGACTAGCGGGGGTACCGGGGAGCTGTTTTTT